The 9 T cell receptor beta chains reported below all come from one sample, sequenced in a study of blood T cell repertoires in COVID-19. The data were produced by immunoSEQ multiplex PCR, yet TCRdb's version contains in-frame clones alone and is incomplete. The sample lists over 150,000 clones, roughly 93% occurring once. Source material: peripheral blood. These receptors all come from a man aged 18 to 30 with COVID-19, enrolled during active disease.

The V and J genes are TRBV9 and TRBJ2-2; D might be TRBD1 (5 bases). The CDR3 has 16 residues. The V end lost 0 bases, the J end lost 3 bases, and 12 bases lay between the germline ends. The germline V gene has CDR1 SGDLS and CDR2 YYNGEE. The CDR3 coding sequence is TGTGCCAGCAGCGTAGGACAGCCTTTGGACACCGGGGAGCTGTTTTTT. Translating it yields CASSVGQPLDTGELFF.

The genes are TRBV28 and TRBJ2-1; the D is unclear. This CDR3 has 17 residues. CDR1 is MDHEN, CDR2 SYDVKM, per germline. Trimming left V 5 bases short and J 2 bases short, with 19 bases between. CDR3 residues: CASSLSSPRPTYNEQFF. CDR3 nucleotide sequence: TGTGCCAGCAGTCTTTCCTCCCCTAGACCTACCTACAATGAGCAGTTCTTC.

The genes are TRBV9 and TRBJ2-1; 7 bases are shared with TRBD2. V was pared by 0 bases and J by 2 bases, with 5 bases of the junction left unmatched. This CDR3 has 16 amino acids. In germline, CDR1 is SGDLS, CDR2 YYNGEE. CDR3 bases: TGTGCCAGCAGCGTAGCGGCTCTAGCGGCCTACAATGAGCAGTTCTTC. Its translation: CASSVAALAAYNEQFF.

This chain uses TRBV9 with TRBJ2-1, with TRBD2 matching over 11 bases. This CDR3 has 18 residues. With 0 bases clipped from V and 7 bases from J, the junction kept 12 bases outside the gene matches. Per germline, CDR1 SGDLS and CDR2 YYNGEE. The CDR3 loop is CASSVGAVAGGPRNEQFF. CDR3 nucleotides: TGTGCCAGCAGCGTAGGGGCCGTAGCGGGAGGGCCTCGGAATGAGCAGTTCTTC.

This chain joins TRBV19 and TRBJ2-7, with D perhaps TRBD2 (6 bases). The CDR3 extends over 12 amino acids. Deletions cut 8 bases from V and 4 bases from J, with 12 bases between. Germline CDR1 reads LNHDA; CDR2 reads SQIVND (reference sequence). CDR3 in amino acids: CASGGDKYEQYF. The DNA for the CDR3 is TGTGCCAGTGGAGGGGATAAGTACGAGCAGTACTTC. The full variable domain, with the rest looked up from reference TRBV19 and TRBJ2-7, is DGGITQSPKYLFRKEGQNVTLSCEQNLNHDAMYWYRQDPGQGLRLIYYSQIVNDFQKGDIAEGYSVSREKKESFPLTVTSAQKNPTAFYLCASGGDKYEQYFGPGTRLTVT.

There are a few counts of this clone. The CDR3 loop is CASSSGTSGFYNEQFF. In DNA, the CDR3 is TGTGCCAGCAGCTCCGGGACTAGCGGTTTCTACAATGAGCAGTTCTTC. The chain has TRBV7-9 and TRBJ2-1; 11 positions agree with TRBD2. The CDR3 spans 16 residues. Losses at the gene ends were 4 bases for V and 3 bases for J; bases not matched to a gene: 5. Germline loops: CDR1 SEHNR, CDR2 FQNEAQ (reference sequence).

The J gene is TRBJ2-3, the V gene TRBV7-2; a weak D match, TRBD1 (6 bases). V lost 4 bases to trimming and J lost 6 bases, with 14 bases between them. Looked up from germline, CDR1 is SGHTA and CDR2 is FQGNSA. The CDR3 consists of 14 residues. The CDR3 protein is CASSSGTSRDTQYF. In DNA, the CDR3 is TGTGCCAGCAGCTCCGGGACAAGTCGGGATACGCAGTATTTT.

The rearrangement uses TRBV27 and TRBJ2-3, with D perhaps TRBD1 (6 bases). Per germline, CDR1 MNHEY and CDR2 SMNVEV (reference sequence). V was cut by 5 bases and J by 7 bases, with 22 bases left in between. This CDR3 has 16 amino acids. CDR3 in DNA: TGTGCCAGCAGTCCCGAACTACTTACGGACAGACATACGCAGTATTTT. Its protein product is CASSPELLTDRHTQYF.

This clone was seen just once. The V call is TRBV5-1, the J call TRBJ1-2; maybe TRBD1 (5 bases). This CDR3 has 13 amino acids. The germline V and J ends were trimmed by 4 bases and 6 bases, with 13 bases remaining between them. Germline V gives CDR1 SGHRS, CDR2 YFSETQ. The CDR3 loop is CASSEEGGDGYTF. CDR3 in DNA: TGCGCCAGCAGCGAGGAGGGAGGGGATGGCTACACCTTC.